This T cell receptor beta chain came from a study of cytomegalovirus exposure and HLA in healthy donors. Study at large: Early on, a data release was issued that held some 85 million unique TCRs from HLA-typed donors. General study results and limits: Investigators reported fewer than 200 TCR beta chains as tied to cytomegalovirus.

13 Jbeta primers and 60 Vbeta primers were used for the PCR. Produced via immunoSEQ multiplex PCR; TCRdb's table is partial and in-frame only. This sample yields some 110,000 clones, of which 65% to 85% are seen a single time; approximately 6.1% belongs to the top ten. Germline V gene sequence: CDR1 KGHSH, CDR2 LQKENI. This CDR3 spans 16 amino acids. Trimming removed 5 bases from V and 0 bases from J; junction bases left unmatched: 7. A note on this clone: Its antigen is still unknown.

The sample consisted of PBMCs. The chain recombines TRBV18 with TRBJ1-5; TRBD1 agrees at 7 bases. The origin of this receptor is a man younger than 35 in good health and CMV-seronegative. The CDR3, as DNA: TGTGCCAGCTCATCGACAGGGTATGATAGCAATCAGCCCCAGCATTTT. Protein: CASSSTGYDSNQPQHF.